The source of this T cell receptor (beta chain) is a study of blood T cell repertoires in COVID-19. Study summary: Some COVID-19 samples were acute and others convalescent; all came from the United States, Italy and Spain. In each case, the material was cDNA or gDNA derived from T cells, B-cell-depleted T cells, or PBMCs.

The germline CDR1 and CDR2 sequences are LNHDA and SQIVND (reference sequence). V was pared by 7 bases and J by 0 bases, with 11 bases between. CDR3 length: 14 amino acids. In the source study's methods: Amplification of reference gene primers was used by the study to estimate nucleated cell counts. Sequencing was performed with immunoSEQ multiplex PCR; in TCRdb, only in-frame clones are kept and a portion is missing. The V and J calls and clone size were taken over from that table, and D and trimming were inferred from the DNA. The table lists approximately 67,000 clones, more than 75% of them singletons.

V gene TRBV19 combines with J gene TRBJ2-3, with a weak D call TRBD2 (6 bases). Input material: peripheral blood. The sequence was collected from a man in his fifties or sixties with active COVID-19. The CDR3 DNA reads TGTGCCAGTACGGGGGATCCTAGCACAGATACGCAGTATTTT. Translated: CASTGDPSTDTQYF.